The next 17 T cell receptor beta chains were all read from a single sample in a study of shared clonotypes between healthy human individuals. Assay: immunoSEQ multiplex PCR; the TCRdb copy retains only in-frame clones and omits some. The sample shows about a million clones, roughly 80% of them seen only once. Sequencing used memory CD4+ T cells from PBMCs. Subset given: CD45RA-negative fraction. These receptors all stem from a man aged 18 to 35 in good health. Some clones in this sample may be carry-over from other donors' samples.

The chain links TRBV28 to TRBJ1-3; D unclear. V lost 6 bases, J lost 2 bases, and 14 bases lay in between. Germline CDR1 is MDHEN and CDR2 is SYDVKM. CDR3 length equals 15 residues. The CDR3 region has the DNA TGTGCCAGCAGCCACTCCGATCGGGCTGGAAACACCATATATTTT. It specifies CASSHSDRAGNTIYF.

This clone was counted only a few times. This clone may be a read error of a much larger clone one base away. The chain is built from TRBV19 and TRBJ2-2, with TRBD1 matching over 12 bases. The CDR3 covers 16 residues. Losses at the gene ends were 3 bases for V and 4 bases for J; bases not matched to a gene: 3. CDR1 is LNHDA and CDR2 is SQIVND in the germline V gene (reference sequence). The CDR3 sequence is CASSMGQGAGTGELFF. The CDR3 DNA sequence: TGTGCCAGTAGTATGGGACAGGGGGCGGGCACCGGGGAGCTGTTTTTT.

The V and J genes are TRBV28 and TRBJ2-7; 11 positions agree with TRBD2. Germline V CDR1 and CDR2: MDHEN, SYDVKM. There are 20 residues in the CDR3. With 7 bases clipped from V and 0 bases from J, the junction kept 20 bases outside the gene matches. The DNA of the CDR3 is TGTGCCAGCACTCGCGAGGGGATGGGACTAGCGGTACTAAACTCCTACGAGCAGTACTTC. Translation: CASTREGMGLAVLNSYEQYF.

The chain recombines TRBV7-8 with TRBJ2-1, with D possibly being TRBD1 (6 bases). V was cut by 1 base and J by 9 bases, with 16 bases left in between. Germline CDR1 SGHVS, CDR2 FQNEAQ. The CDR3 runs 15 residues. The CDR3 protein is CASSLDRVDGSEQFF. The CDR3 DNA is TGTGCCAGCAGCTTAGACAGGGTTGATGGGTCTGAGCAGTTCTTC.

The CDR3, as DNA: TGTGCCAGCAGTACTCACAGGGTTGGAAACACCATATATTTT. Amino acids: CASSTHRVGNTIYF. V is TRBV28 and J is TRBJ1-3; possibly TRBD1 for D (6 bases). CDR1 is MDHEN and CDR2 is SYDVKM in the germline V gene. V was cut by 5 bases and J by 3 bases, with 11 bases left in between. The CDR3 is 14 amino acids.

This chain connects TRBV2 to TRBJ1-4; D ambiguous. The CDR3 has 15 amino acids. CDR1 and CDR2 (germline): SNHLY, FYNNEI. V shed 2 bases and J shed 10 bases, with 17 bases lying between them. The CDR3 is CASSETSQTVGKLFF. In DNA form, the CDR3 reads TGTGCCAGCAGTGAAACTAGTCAGACGGTGGGAAAACTGTTTTTT.

In the case of this clone: A far more abundant clone sits one base away, making this likely a read error. This chain uses TRBV30 with TRBJ2-7; 16 bases line up with TRBD2. V lost 7 bases, J lost 7 bases, and 10 bases stayed unmatched. Germline V gene data show CDR1 as GTSNPN and CDR2 as SVGIG (reference sequence). The CDR3 spans 15 residues. As DNA, the CDR3 is TGTGCCTACCAGGGACTAGCGGGAGGGCCGAGAGAGCAGTACTTC. Its protein is CAYQGLAGGPREQYF.

The rearrangement joins TRBV5-6 to TRBJ2-7; no firm D call. Germline CDR1 and CDR2: SGHDT and YYEEEE. Trimming cost V 1 base and J 1 base, with 12 bases left between them. This CDR3 is 15 amino acids long. In nucleotides, the CDR3 is TGTGCCAGCAGCTTGCGTTTTCTGGGTTCCTACGAGCAGTACTTC. Its protein product is CASSLRFLGSYEQYF. Full variable domain (remainder filled in from reference TRBV5-6 and TRBJ2-7): DAGVTQSPTHLIKTRGQQVTLRCSPKSGHDTVSWYQQALGQGPQFIFQYYEEEERQRGNFPDRFSGHQFPNYSSELNVNALLLGDSALYLCASSLRFLGSYEQYFGPGTRLTVT.

The rearrangement links TRBV2 to TRBJ2-3, with 7 bases fitting TRBD1. CDR1 SNHLY and CDR2 FYNNEI come from the germline V gene. J was trimmed by 5 bases and V by 7 bases; bases with no gene match: 12. The CDR3 totals 15 residues. CDR3 in DNA: TGTGCCAGCACTAGACAGGGACCCGAGGTAGATACGCAGTATTTT. It specifies CASTRQGPEVDTQYF.

J is TRBJ2-3 and V is TRBV5-1; 14 bases map to TRBD2. J lost 5 bases, V lost 5 bases, and 7 bases had no gene match. The germline gives CDR1 SGHRS, CDR2 YFSETQ. This CDR3 has 16 residues. CDR3 sequence (DNA): TGCGCCAGCAGTACGGGACTAGCGGGAGCGGTAGATACGCAGTATTTT. It yields the protein CASSTGLAGAVDTQYF.

The chain has TRBV18 and TRBJ2-3, with D possibly TRBD1 on 6 matching bases. V lost 8 bases and J lost 2, with 11 bases in between. This CDR3 contains 13 residues. CDR1 KGHSH and CDR2 LQKENI come from the germline V gene. The CDR3 sequence is CASPGHPTDTQYF. CDR3 in DNA: TGTGCCAGCCCGGGACACCCCACAGATACGCAGTATTTT.

This chain connects TRBV2 to TRBJ1-1; the D is unclear. The V gene lost 7 bases and the J gene lost 1 base, with 7 bases spanning the gap. This CDR3 is 12 amino acids long. Germline CDR1 and CDR2: SNHLY and FYNNEI. The CDR3 sequence is CASIRENTEAFF. Written as DNA, the CDR3 is TGTGCCAGCATAAGGGAGAACACTGAAGCTTTCTTT.

This rearrangement joins TRBV28 to TRBJ2-1; D unresolved. The CDR3 is 14 amino acids. Trimming took off 6 bases at V and 8 bases at J, with 17 bases between the two ends. Germline CDR1 reads MDHEN; CDR2 reads SYDVKM. This chain's CDR3 is CASSWDSGGDEQFF. For the CDR3, the DNA is TGTGCCAGCAGCTGGGATTCGGGTGGCGATGAGCAGTTCTTC.

In this sample, this clone turned up a few times. The rearrangement links TRBV5-1 to TRBJ1-2; no clear D. Germline V gene sequence: CDR1 SGHRS, CDR2 YFSETQ. V dropped 2 bases and J dropped 6 bases, with 14 bases sitting between them. The CDR3 contains 14 residues. Here the CDR3 DNA reads TGCGCCAGCAGCTTTGGAGGTCCCCCAAATGGCTACACCTTC. Its protein product is CASSFGGPPNGYTF.

The V call is TRBV27, the J call TRBJ1-5; D unresolved. Trimming removed 2 bases at V and 0 bases at J, with 8 bases between. Germline assignment: CDR1 MNHEY and CDR2 SMNVEV (reference sequence). This CDR3 has 15 residues. DNA of the CDR3: TGTGCCAGCAGTTTAAGGAGTCATAGCAATCAGCCCCAGCATTTT. It encodes CASSLRSHSNQPQHF.

The genes are TRBV27 and TRBJ2-7, with unresolved D. V was clipped by 3 bases and J by 0 bases, with 12 bases between them. Per germline, CDR1 MNHEY and CDR2 SMNVEV (reference sequence). The CDR3 runs to 15 residues. The chain's CDR3 is CASSFKAGISYEQYF. CDR3 DNA sequence: TGTGCCAGCAGTTTTAAGGCAGGCATCTCCTACGAGCAGTACTTC.

This chain connects TRBV2 to TRBJ1-2; no clear D gene. The germline V gene encodes CDR1 SNHLY and CDR2 FYNNEI. The V gene lost 4 bases and the J gene lost 6 bases, with 18 bases spanning the gap. The CDR3 is 15 amino acids. This chain's CDR3 is CASSGYTARFDGYTF. DNA for the CDR3: TGTGCCAGCAGTGGATACACAGCCCGGTTTGATGGCTACACCTTC.